This record looks at one T cell receptor (beta chain) sequence and its context. The antigen remains unidentified. The germline V gene has CDR1 SEHNR and CDR2 FQNEAQ (reference sequence). This CDR3 is 17 amino acids long. Approximately 320,000 cells per CD8+ T cell subset were flow-sorted in triplicate. This entry is derived from a study of CXCR3-negative and CXCR3-positive naive CD8 T cells. Study-wide points: TRB CDR3 properties indicated TCR strength, while surface CD5 was similar across naive subsets. Each naive subset displayed comparably high diversity, whereas memory CD8+ cells displayed much lower diversity. Memory cells diverged, while naive CXCR3-positive and CXCR3-negative cells had similar TRBV-TRBJ usage.

UMI-labeled 5' RACE TRB cDNA libraries were prepared from the cells. From the 5' RACE reads, TCRdb lists one entry per CDR3 protein and no DNA. The sample data list tens of thousands of distinct CDR3 sequences. The TCR originated in a human donor in good health. Some clones in this sample may be carry-over from other donors' samples. The chain has TRBV7-9 and TRBJ2-1; the D call of TRBD2 rests on TCRdb alone, since no DNA is present to check it. Sequences were obtained from naive CXCR3- CD8+ T cells from blood. Subset here: CD45RO-CCR7+CD27+CD95- naive CD8+ T cells lacking CXCR3 (TNR3-). CDR3 sequence: CASSLGPTSGSIYEQFF.